This is a list of T cell receptor beta chains from one sample in a study of blood T cell repertoires in COVID-19. Sequencing used immunoSEQ multiplex PCR; TCRdb keeps in-frame clones, though not all of them. The sample contains around 130,000 clones, approximately 85% of which appear only once. Sequencing was performed on peripheral blood. All receptors come from a human donor in a cohort sampled during active COVID-19. Both conserved end residues are part of each CDR3. A D gene is named only where the DNA matches it firmly. Not all rows give a size; the values are once, few, many and, for expanded clones, a class.

>.|.|TRBV19|TRBJ2-2
CASSRATNTGELFF
TGTGCCAGTAGTAGAGCAACGAACACCGGGGAGCTGTTTTTT
>.|few|TRBV14|TRBJ2-2
CASSHRRELFF
TGTGCCAGCAGCCACAGGAGGGAGCTGTTTTTT
>TRBD1|.|TRBV2|TRBJ1-6
CASRPPGTGFSNSPLHF
TGTGCCAGCAGGCCTCCGGGGACAGGGTTTAGTAATTCACCCCTCCACTTT
>TRBD1|once|TRBV18|TRBJ1-1
CASSPGTGSVHTEAFF
TGTGCCAGCTCTCCCGGGACAGGGAGTGTTCACACTGAAGCTTTCTTT
>TRBD2|once|TRBV7-8|TRBJ2-1
CASSSRGGNEQFF
TGTGCCAGCAGCTCTCGCGGGGGAAATGAGCAGTTCTTC
>TRBD1|.|TRBV29-1|TRBJ2-5
CSVGTGQETQYF
TGCAGCGTCGGGACAGGGCAAGAGACCCAGTACTTC
>TRBD2|.|TRBV7-3|TRBJ2-5
CASSLGQGGVGTQYF
TGTGCCAGCAGCTTGGGCCAGGGAGGGGTAGGGACCCAGTACTTC
>.|few|TRBV24-1|TRBJ1-5
CATSDSPGQLRF
TGTGCCACCAGTGATTCCCCGGGACAATTACGTTTT
>.|.|TRBV10-3|TRBJ1-2
CAISERGSLVGYTF
TGTGCCATCAGTGAACGAGGGAGTCTGGTTGGCTACACCTTC
>TRBD2|.|TRBV5-1|TRBJ2-3
CASSLGTSGRAAGTDTQYF
TGCGCCAGCAGCTTGGGGACTAGCGGGAGGGCCGCTGGCACAGATACGCAGTATTTT
>TRBD1|.|TRBV9|TRBJ2-2
CASSGLTGAGELFF
TGTGCCAGCAGCGGCCTGACAGGGGCCGGGGAGCTGTTTTTT
>.|few|TRBV3-1/TRBV3-2|TRBJ2-3
CATQNTDTQYF
TGTGCCACCCAGAACACGGATACGCAGTATTTT
>.|.|TRBV18|TRBJ1-1
CASSPTTDEAFF
TGTGCCAGCTCACCAACGACAGATGAAGCTTTCTTT
>.|.|TRBV9|TRBJ1-3
CASSAPQGSGNTIYF
TGTGCCAGCAGCGCACCCCAGGGCTCTGGAAACACCATATATTTT
>.|.|TRBV20-1|TRBJ2-1
CSASIQNEQFF
TGCAGTGCTAGCATCCAAAATGAGCAGTTCTTC
>.|.|TRBV5-1|TRBJ2-2
CASSLMSSAGTGELFF
TGCGCCAGCAGCCTTATGTCTAGCGCGGGCACCGGGGAGCTGTTTTTT
>.|.|TRBV19|TRBJ2-5
CASSHGRGLQETQYF
TGTGCCAGTAGTCACGGTCGGGGACTCCAAGAGACCCAGTACTTC